This record concerns one T cell receptor beta chain sequence. This specimen comes from a study of blood T cell repertoires in COVID-19. Study details: Sites in the United States, Italy and Spain provided acute and convalescent COVID-19 samples. T cells, B-cell-depleted T cells, or PBMCs supplied cDNA or gDNA.

The V and J ends lost 6 bases and 6 bases respectively, with 6 bases between them. Germline V gives CDR1 MNHEY, CDR2 SMNVEV (reference sequence). The CDR3 loop spans 11 amino acids. Per the original methods: It was from reference gene primer amplification that nucleated cell counts were estimated. Profiling relied on immunoSEQ multiplex PCR, and the TCRdb table lists in-frame clones only, not all of them. The V and J calls and clone size were taken over from that table, and D and trimming were inferred from the DNA. The sample gives about 100,000 clones, about 90% of which show up once; 15% is in the top ten.

The sequencing input was peripheral blood. This sequence joins TRBV27 and TRBJ2-1; no clear D gene. This TCR was recovered from a man aged 45-65 years with acute or convalescent COVID-19. The CDR3 DNA reads TGTGCCAGCAGCGGGTTCAATGAGCAGTTCTTC. This codes for CASSGFNEQFF.